Each of the 31 T cell receptor beta chains below was sequenced from the same sample in a study of TIL therapy for anti-PD-1-resistant metastatic lung cancer. Described time point: pre-treatment sample, taken before nivolumab and TIL therapy. The libraries were made with immunoSEQ v3. Clones were sequenced by immunoSEQ multiplex PCR, and TCRdb holds only the in-frame ones, with some missing. This table has 50,000 to 65,000 clones, about 81% appearing once. The sample was blood, taken at baseline. The receptor source for this set is a person aged 25-79 years with non-small cell lung cancer.

This clone was counted between two and nine times. V gene TRBV29-1 combines with J gene TRBJ1-1; no definite D call. This CDR3 is 12 amino acids long. Per the germline V gene, CDR1 is SQVTM and CDR2 is ANQGSEA. V shed 4 bases and J shed 4 bases, with 10 bases lying between them. CDR3 nucleotides: TGCAGCGTTGGCGATTTCGGCACTGAAGCTTTCTTT. It codes for CSVGDFGTEAFF.

The count of this clone is one. This chain joins TRBV4-2 and TRBJ1-3; 9 bases are shared with TRBD1. The CDR3 spans 19 residues. Germline CDR1 LGHNA, CDR2 YNFKEQ. The trim removed 1 base at V and 1 base at J, leaving 11 bases unmatched. The DNA for the CDR3 is TGTGCCAGCAGCCAAGGCGGGACAGGGAGTGATGGGTCTGGAAACACCATATATTTT. Amino acids: CASSQGGTGSDGSGNTIYF.

V and J are TRBV29-1 and TRBJ1-1; no definite D call. The germline gives CDR1 SQVTM, CDR2 ANQGSEA. V was pared by 7 bases and J by 0 bases, with 9 bases between. This CDR3 has 12 amino acids. The CDR3 region has the DNA TGCAGCGCCCTTCCCCTGAACACTGAAGCTTTCTTT. This codes for CSALPLNTEAFF.

This chain links TRBV3-1 (or the pseudogene TRBV3-2) with TRBJ1-1, with D maybe TRBD1 (5 bases). With 1 base removed from V and 6 bases from J, the gap between germline ends came to 6 bases. CDR1 and CDR2 from the germline V gene are LGHDT and YNNKEL (reference sequence). There are 12 residues in the CDR3. CDR3 loop: CASSQVRAEAFF. CDR3 DNA sequence: TGTGCCAGCAGCCAAGTCAGGGCTGAAGCTTTCTTT.

The J gene is TRBJ1-2, the V gene TRBV7-8; the D is unclear. The V end was cut by 1 base, the J end by 2 bases, with 5 bases between. CDR1 SGHVS and CDR2 FQNEAQ come from the germline V gene. The CDR3 extends over 13 amino acids. CDR3 protein: CASSLDQNYGYTF. The CDR3 region has the DNA TGTGCCAGCAGCTTAGACCAAAACTATGGCTACACCTTC.

This chain joins TRBV19 and TRBJ1-4, with unresolved D. The CDR3 runs to 12 residues. CDR1 and CDR2 from the germline V gene are LNHDA and SQIVND (reference sequence). V lost 3 bases to trimming and J lost 6 bases, with 5 bases between them. The CDR3 reads CASSMIYEKLFF. In nucleotides, the CDR3 is TGTGCCAGTAGTATGATCTATGAAAAACTGTTTTTT.

The chain employs TRBV4-1 and TRBJ2-2; 10 nucleotides line up with TRBD1. From germline, CDR1 is MGHRA and CDR2 YSYEKL. V shed 4 bases and J 7 bases; nucleotides not matched to a gene: 9. The CDR3 has 16 amino acids. The CDR3 nucleotides are TGCGCCAGCAGCCGGACAGGGGGGATTGTTAGCGGGGAGCTGTTTTTT. This encodes CASSRTGGIVSGELFF.

This clone occurred a few times. The chain recombines TRBV7-9 with TRBJ1-1; D gene uncertain. CDR3 length: 11 amino acids. Germline V gene sequence: CDR1 SEHNR, CDR2 FQNEAQ (reference sequence). The V and J ends lost 6 bases and 5 bases respectively, with 7 bases between them. CDR3 DNA sequence: TGTGCCAGCAGTGGATTGACTGAAGCTTTCTTT. Amino acid sequence: CASSGLTEAFF.

The chain employs TRBV12-3 or TRBV12-4 and TRBJ1-1, with D unresolved. The ends were cut back, 7 bases at V and 1 base at J, with 10 bases in the middle. This CDR3 comprises 13 residues. CDR3 coding DNA: TGTGCCAGCATCCCACGGAAGAACACTGAAGCTTTCTTT. Its protein product is CASIPRKNTEAFF.

In its sample, this clone was seen once. The chain carries TRBV7-6 and TRBJ1-4; 8 bases are a match to TRBD1. With 1 base clipped from V and 5 bases from J, the junction kept 3 bases outside the gene matches. There are 15 residues in the CDR3. CDR1 and CDR2 from the germline V gene are SGHVS and FNYEAQ. The chain's CDR3 is CASSLGQGRNEKLFF. The DNA for the CDR3 is TGTGCCAGCAGCTTAGGACAGGGGAGGAATGAAAAACTGTTTTTT.

The V call is TRBV3-1 (or the pseudogene TRBV3-2), the J call TRBJ1-4; TRBD1 matches 7 bases. The CDR3 is 22 amino acids. CDR1 is LGHDT and CDR2 is YNNKEL in the germline V gene (reference sequence). Trimming took 1 base from V and 1 from J; bases not matched to a gene: 21. CDR3 protein: CASSQAQAGGRLPPGTNEKLFF. The CDR3 nucleotides read TGTGCCAGCAGCCAAGCCCAGGCAGGGGGTCGCCTACCACCAGGAACTAATGAAAAACTGTTTTTT.

This rearrangement joins TRBV7-2 to TRBJ2-4; 7 nucleotides match TRBD1. Per germline, CDR1 SGHTA and CDR2 FQGNSA. Losses at the gene ends were 1 base for V and 0 bases for J; bases not matched to a gene: 0. The CDR3 is 15 residues long. As DNA, the CDR3 is TGTGCCAGCAGCTTAGACAGGGGAGCCAAAAACATTCAGTACTTC. It yields the protein CASSLDRGAKNIQYF. Using reference TRBV7-2 and TRBJ2-4 for the parts outside the CDR3, the full variable domain is GAGVSQSPSNKVTEKGKDVELRCDPISGHTALYWYRQSLGQGLEFLIYFQGNSAPDKSGLPSDRFSAERTGGSVSTLTIQRTQQEDSAVYLCASSLDRGAKNIQYFGAGTRLSVL.

V usage is TRBV5-4 and J usage is TRBJ2-7, with 7 bases aligning to TRBD2. Trimming at V came to 4 bases and at J to 6 bases, leaving 19 bases not matched to a gene. The V gene's germline CDR1 is SGHNT and CDR2 YYREEE (reference sequence). CDR3 length: 17 residues. The CDR3 DNA reads as TGTGCCAGCAGCCCCGTTCCTTGGGAGGGAGGGCTGGGCGAGCAGTACTTC. Protein sequence: CASSPVPWEGGLGEQYF.

The chain employs TRBV9 and TRBJ2-5, with 9 bases lining up with TRBD2. Germline V gene sequence: CDR1 SGDLS, CDR2 YYNGEE. The V and J ends lost 2 bases and 2 bases, in that order; junction bases with no gene match: 4. The CDR3 has 15 amino acids. This chain's CDR3 is CASSVLAGKQETQYF. In nucleotides, the CDR3 is TGTGCCAGCAGCGTTCTAGCGGGGAAACAAGAGACCCAGTACTTC.

This chain uses TRBV10-3 with TRBJ1-6; a possible D gene is TRBD1 (5 bases). V lost 2 bases and J lost 4, with 15 bases in between. This CDR3 has 17 residues. The germline V gene encodes CDR1 ENHRY and CDR2 SYGVKD. The CDR3 DNA reads TGTGCCATCAGTGAGCCGTCCCGTGGGGGGTATAATTCACCCCTCCACTTT. It specifies CAISEPSRGGYNSPLHF.

The V and J genes are TRBV11-3 and TRBJ2-2, with a tentative D call TRBD1 (5 bases). CDR3 length: 18 residues. The germline V gene has CDR1 SGHNT and CDR2 YENEEA. V lost 5 bases, J lost 6 bases, and 25 bases lay in between. CDR3 bases: TGTGCCAGCAGCCATGAAAGAATGGACACTCGGATGTCCGGGGAGCTGTTTTTT. It is translated as CASSHERMDTRMSGELFF.

The gene calls are TRBV6-1 and TRBJ1-6; D remains unclear. V was cut by 4 bases and J by 6 bases, with 16 bases left in between. The CDR3 is made up of 16 amino acids. Germline CDR1 MNHNS, CDR2 SASEGT. The DNA for the CDR3 is TGTGCCAGCAGTGGTGTGGTTAGAGGAGGTAATTCACCCCTCCACTTT. It encodes CASSGVVRGGNSPLHF.

The chain combines TRBV4-1 with TRBJ2-2; no firm D call. Trimming shortened V by 2 bases and J by 6 bases, and 10 bases separated the two germline ends. Per the germline V gene, CDR1 is MGHRA and CDR2 is YSYEKL. The CDR3 has 14 residues. Here the CDR3 DNA reads TGCGCCAGCAGCCAACGGTATACGGCCGGGGAGCTGTTTTTT. Its translation: CASSQRYTAGELFF.

The chain uses TRBV28 and TRBJ2-1; TRBD2 matches at 10 bases. Germline assignment: CDR1 MDHEN and CDR2 SYDVKM. Germline trimming cut 3 bases from V and 4 bases from J; bases unmatched to any gene: 3. CDR3 length: 15 residues. CDR3 in amino acids: CASSFWTSGYNEQFF. The CDR3 DNA is TGTGCCAGCAGTTTTTGGACTAGCGGTTACAATGAGCAGTTCTTC.

The V call is TRBV28, the J call TRBJ2-3; D gene ambiguous. In germline, CDR1 is MDHEN, CDR2 SYDVKM. The CDR3 length is 13 residues. Trimming removed 7 bases at V and 5 bases at J, with 13 bases between. CDR3 in DNA: TGTGCCAGCACGACTTCCAAACTAGATACGCAGTATTTT. Encoded protein: CASTTSKLDTQYF.

The chain has TRBV6-6 and TRBJ1-5; D ambiguous. Germline CDR1 MNHNY, CDR2 SVGAGI (reference sequence). V was pared by 6 bases and J by 5 bases, with 14 bases between. The CDR3 loop spans 14 amino acids. The CDR3 region has the DNA TGTGCCAGCAGGTACAAGGGTTCGGATCAGCCCCAGCATTTT. Encoded protein: CASRYKGSDQPQHF.

In DNA form, the CDR3 reads TGTGCCAGTGAAGGGACCGGGGAGCTGTTTTTT. Protein: CASEGTGELFF. This chain connects TRBV6-5 to TRBJ2-2, with D unresolved. The germline V and J ends were trimmed by 9 bases and 5 bases, with 7 bases remaining between them. This CDR3 is 11 amino acids long. Per the germline V gene, CDR1 is MNHEY and CDR2 is SVGAGI.

This chain connects TRBV7-8 to TRBJ2-1; no reliable D call. Trimming stripped 2 bases from V and 15 bases from J, with 20 bases between. Germline CDR1 and CDR2: SGHVS and FQNEAQ. The CDR3 is 14 amino acids. The CDR3 sequence: CASSLFPSRVLWFF. The CDR3 DNA reads TGTGCCAGCAGCTTATTTCCGTCTCGGGTACTGTGGTTCTTC.

This clone was counted only a few times. The chain combines TRBV7-9 with TRBJ2-7; TRBD2 aligns across 8 bases. J lost 4 bases, V lost 2 bases, and 4 bases had no gene match. Germline V gene lookup returns CDR1 SEHNR and CDR2 FQNEAQ (reference sequence). This CDR3 comprises 14 residues. The CDR3 DNA reads TGTGCCAGCAGCTTAAGGCCGGGAGGGTACGAGCAGTACTTC. Translation gives CASSLRPGGYEQYF.

This clone was seen just once. The chain uses TRBV30 and TRBJ1-3; D not resolved. This CDR3 is 13 amino acids long. Germline values: CDR1 GTSNPN, CDR2 SVGIG (reference sequence). The ends were cut back, 3 bases at V and 4 bases at J, with 10 bases in the middle. The CDR3 DNA follows: TGTGCCTGGAGGCGGGCCGGCGGAAACACCATATATTTT. Translated, it gives CAWRRAGGNTIYF.

This clone was seen only once. This chain links TRBV30 with TRBJ2-6, with D unclear. From germline, CDR1 is GTSNPN and CDR2 SVGIG (reference sequence). V was pared by 4 bases and J by 0 bases, with 4 bases between. CDR3 length equals 13 residues. The CDR3 region is CAWTLSGANVLTF. In nucleotides, the CDR3 is TGTGCCTGGACCCTCTCTGGGGCCAACGTCCTGACTTTC.

This clone was recorded only once. The V and J genes are TRBV28 and TRBJ1-2; a weak D match, TRBD1 (5 bases). CDR1 is MDHEN and CDR2 is SYDVKM in the germline V gene. CDR3 length: 15 amino acids. Trimming left V 2 bases short and J 5 bases short, with 15 bases between. In DNA, the CDR3 is TGTGCCAGCAGTTTAGGACAAGGGGATCTTTATGGCTACACCTTC. This encodes CASSLGQGDLYGYTF.

Here the CDR3 DNA reads TGTGCCAGCAGCCAGCAGGTTTCCGAAAAACTGTTTTTT. It codes for CASSQQVSEKLFF. The chain uses TRBV11-2 and TRBJ1-4, with D unresolved. V was trimmed by 5 bases and J by 8 bases, leaving 12 bases between them. The length of the CDR3 is 13 residues. CDR1 and CDR2 (germline): SGHAT, FQNNGV.

The V and J genes are TRBV5-4 and TRBJ2-2, with TRBD1 matching over 7 bases. With 5 bases clipped from V and 8 bases from J, the junction kept 6 bases outside the gene matches. In germline, CDR1 is SGHNT, CDR2 YYREEE (reference sequence). This CDR3 has 13 amino acids. The CDR3 loop is CASSGRGLGELFF. CDR3 nucleotide sequence: TGTGCCAGCAGTGGTAGGGGGCTTGGGGAGCTGTTTTTT.

This chain uses TRBV6-5 with TRBJ2-3; 9 bases line up with TRBD2. Germline V gives CDR1 MNHEY, CDR2 SVGAGI. The trim removed 2 bases at V and 7 bases at J, leaving 7 bases unmatched. CDR3 size: 15 residues. The CDR3 is CASSYGGGASHTQYF. As DNA, the CDR3 is TGTGCCAGCAGTTACGGCGGGGGGGCTTCACATACGCAGTATTTT.

The rearrangement links TRBV19 to TRBJ1-4, with D tentatively TRBD1 (5 bases). V dropped 6 bases and J dropped 0 bases, with 8 bases sitting between them. The V gene's germline CDR1 is LNHDA and CDR2 SQIVND (reference sequence). This CDR3 region has 14 residues. The CDR3 region is CASRPGSTNEKLFF. The CDR3 nucleotides are TGTGCCAGTAGGCCAGGGTCAACTAATGAAAAACTGTTTTTT.